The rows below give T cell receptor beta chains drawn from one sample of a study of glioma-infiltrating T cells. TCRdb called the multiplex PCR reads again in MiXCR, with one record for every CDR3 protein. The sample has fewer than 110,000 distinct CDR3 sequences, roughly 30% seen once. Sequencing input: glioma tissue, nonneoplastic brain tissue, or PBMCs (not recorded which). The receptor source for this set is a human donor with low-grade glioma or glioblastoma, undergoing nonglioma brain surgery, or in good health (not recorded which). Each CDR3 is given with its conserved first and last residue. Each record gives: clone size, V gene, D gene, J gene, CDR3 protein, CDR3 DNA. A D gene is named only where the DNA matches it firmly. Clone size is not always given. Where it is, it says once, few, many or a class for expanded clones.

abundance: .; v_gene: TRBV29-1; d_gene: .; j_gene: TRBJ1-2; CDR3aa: CSATRGEYGYTF; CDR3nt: TGCAGCGCCACCCGGGGGGAATATGGCTACACCTTC
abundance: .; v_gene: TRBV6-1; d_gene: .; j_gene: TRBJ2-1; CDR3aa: CASSGDIAYEQFF; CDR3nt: TGTGCCAGCAGTGGGGACATTGCCTATGAGCAGTTCTTC
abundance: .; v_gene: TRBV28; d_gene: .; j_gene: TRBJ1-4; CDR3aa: CASRLEGWADEKLFF; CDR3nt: TGTGCCAGCCGCCTGGAGGGATGGGCCGACGAAAAACTGTTTTTT
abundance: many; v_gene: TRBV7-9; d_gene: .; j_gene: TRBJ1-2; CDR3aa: CASSLGGLGGYTF; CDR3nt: TGTGCCAGCAGCCTTGGAGGACTCGGGGGCTACACCTTC
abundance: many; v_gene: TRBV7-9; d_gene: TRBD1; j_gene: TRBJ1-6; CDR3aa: CASSPGQGTSPLHF; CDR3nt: TGTGCCAGCAGCCCGGGACAGGGGACATCACCCCTCCACTTT
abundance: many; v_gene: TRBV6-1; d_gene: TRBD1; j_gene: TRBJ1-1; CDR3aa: CASSRLGQGYMNTEAFF; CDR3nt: TGTGCCAGCAGTCGCCTTGGACAGGGTTACATGAACACTGAAGCTTTCTTT
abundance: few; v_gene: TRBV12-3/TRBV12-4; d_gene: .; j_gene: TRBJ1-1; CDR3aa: CASSLEGGLNTEAFF; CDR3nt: TGTGCCAGCAGTTTAGAGGGGGGGCTGAACACTGAAGCTTTCTTT
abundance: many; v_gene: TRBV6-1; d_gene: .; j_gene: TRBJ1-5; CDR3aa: CASKQTDSNQPQHF; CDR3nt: TGTGCCAGCAAACAGACAGATAGCAATCAGCCCCAGCATTTT
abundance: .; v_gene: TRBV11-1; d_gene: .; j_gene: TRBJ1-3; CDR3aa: CASGREDVYSRNTIYF; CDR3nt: TGTGCCAGCGGCCGCGAGGACGTCTACTCTCGAAACACCATATATTTT
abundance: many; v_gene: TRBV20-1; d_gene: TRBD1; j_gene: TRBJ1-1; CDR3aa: CSASNRQGQDTEAFF; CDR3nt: TGCAGTGCCAGTAACCGACAGGGTCAGGACACTGAAGCTTTCTTT
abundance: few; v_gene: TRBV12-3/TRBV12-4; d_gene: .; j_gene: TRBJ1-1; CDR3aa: CASSPFTREAFF; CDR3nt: TGTGCCAGCAGTCCTTTTACCCGTGAAGCTTTCTTT
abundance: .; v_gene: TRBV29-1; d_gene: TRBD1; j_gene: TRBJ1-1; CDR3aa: CSVGQVSTEAFF; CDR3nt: TGCAGCGTAGGACAGGTGAGCACTGAAGCTTTCTTT
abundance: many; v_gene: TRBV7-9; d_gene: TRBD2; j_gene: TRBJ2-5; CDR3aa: CASSPRTSETQYF; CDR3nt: TGTGCCAGCAGCCCTCGGACTAGCGAGACCCAGTACTTC
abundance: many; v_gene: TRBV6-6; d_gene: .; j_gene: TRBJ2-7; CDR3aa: CASSYAGYRPHSYEQYF; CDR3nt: TGTGCCAGCAGTTACGCAGGATATCGACCGCATTCCTACGAGCAGTACTTC
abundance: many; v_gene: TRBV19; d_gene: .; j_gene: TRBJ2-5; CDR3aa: CASSTGRLGLGETQYF; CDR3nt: TGTGCCAGTAGCACAGGGAGGCTAGGACTCGGAGAGACCCAGTACTTC
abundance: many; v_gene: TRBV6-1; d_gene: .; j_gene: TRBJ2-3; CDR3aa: CASSDDNPTDTQYF; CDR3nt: TGTGCCAGCAGTGATGACAACCCCACAGATACGCAGTATTTT
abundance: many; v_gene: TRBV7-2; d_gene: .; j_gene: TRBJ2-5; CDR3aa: CASSLGEHQETQYF; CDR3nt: TGTGCCAGCAGCTTGGGGGAACATCAAGAGACCCAGTACTTC
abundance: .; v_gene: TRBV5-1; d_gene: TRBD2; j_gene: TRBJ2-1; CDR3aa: CASRGPSGGLNEQFF; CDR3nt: TGCGCCAGCAGGGGTCCCAGCGGGGGCCTAAATGAGCAGTTCTTC
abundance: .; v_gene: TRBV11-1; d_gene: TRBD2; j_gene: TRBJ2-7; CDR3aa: CASRVGLDGSEQYF; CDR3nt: TGTGCCAGCAGGGTCGGACTAGACGGATCCGAGCAGTACTTC
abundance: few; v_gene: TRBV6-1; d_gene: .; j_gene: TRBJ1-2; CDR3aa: CASSPTTGAQGNGYTF; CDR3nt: TGTGCCAGCAGTCCGACCACAGGAGCTCAAGGGAATGGCTACACCTTC
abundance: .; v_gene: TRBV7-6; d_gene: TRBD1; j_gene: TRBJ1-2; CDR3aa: CASSSTGIRDYTF; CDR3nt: TGTGCCAGCAGCTCGACAGGGATACGGGACTACACCTTC
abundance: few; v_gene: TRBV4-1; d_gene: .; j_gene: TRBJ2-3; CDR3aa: CASSPTEGGVTDTQYF; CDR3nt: TGCGCCAGCAGCCCCACGGAGGGGGGGGTCACAGATACGCAGTATTTT
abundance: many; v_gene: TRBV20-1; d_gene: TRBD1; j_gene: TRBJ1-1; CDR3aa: CSARDQLAGGNTEAFF; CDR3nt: TGCAGTGCTAGAGATCAGTTGGCAGGGGGGAACACTGAAGCTTTCTTT
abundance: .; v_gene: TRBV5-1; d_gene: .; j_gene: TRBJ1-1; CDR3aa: CASSLAGTPDTEAFF; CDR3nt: TGCGCCAGCAGCTTGGCGGGGACACCCGACACTGAAGCTTTCTTT
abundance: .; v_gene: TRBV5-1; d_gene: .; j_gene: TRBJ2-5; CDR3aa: CASTPMPGQETQYF; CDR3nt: TGCGCCAGCACGCCCATGCCAGGCCAAGAGACCCAGTACTTC
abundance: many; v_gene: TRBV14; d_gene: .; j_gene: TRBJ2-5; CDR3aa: CASSQLMESSQYF; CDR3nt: TGTGCCAGCAGCCAACTTATGGAGTCCTCCCAGTACTTC
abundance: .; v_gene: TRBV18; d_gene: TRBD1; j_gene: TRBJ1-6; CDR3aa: CASSRDRRNSPLNF; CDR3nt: TGTGCCAGCTCGCGGGACAGACGGAATTCACCCCTCAACTTT
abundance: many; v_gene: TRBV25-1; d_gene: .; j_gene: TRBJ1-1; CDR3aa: CASSDGLQAFF; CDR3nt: TGTGCCAGCAGTGATGGACTCCAAGCTTTCTTT
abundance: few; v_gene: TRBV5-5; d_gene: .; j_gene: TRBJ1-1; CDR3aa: CASSLWRVGTEAFF; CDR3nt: TGTGCCAGCAGCCTCTGGAGGGTTGGTACTGAAGCTTTCTTT